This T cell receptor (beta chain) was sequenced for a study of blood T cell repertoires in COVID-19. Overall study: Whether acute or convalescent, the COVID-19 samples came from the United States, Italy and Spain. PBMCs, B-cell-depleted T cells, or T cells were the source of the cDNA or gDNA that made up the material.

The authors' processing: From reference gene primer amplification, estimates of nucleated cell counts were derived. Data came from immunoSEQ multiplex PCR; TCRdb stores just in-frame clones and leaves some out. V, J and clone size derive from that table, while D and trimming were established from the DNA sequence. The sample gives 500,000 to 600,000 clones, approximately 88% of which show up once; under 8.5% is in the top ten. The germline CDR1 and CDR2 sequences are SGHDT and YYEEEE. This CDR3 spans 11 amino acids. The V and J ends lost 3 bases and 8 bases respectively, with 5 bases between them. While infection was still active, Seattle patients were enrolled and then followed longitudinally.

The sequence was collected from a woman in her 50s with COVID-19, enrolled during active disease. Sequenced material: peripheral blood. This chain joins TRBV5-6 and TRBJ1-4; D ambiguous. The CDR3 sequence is CASSYGEKLFF. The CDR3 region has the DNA TGTGCCAGCAGCTACGGGGAAAAACTGTTTTTT.